Sequencing of this T cell receptor (beta chain) was carried out in a study of cytotoxic CD8 clonotypes in ibrutinib-treated CLL. Trimming stripped 1 base from V and 9 bases from J, with 19 bases between. The CDR3 length is 15 residues. Looked up from germline, CDR1 is MDHEN and CDR2 is SYDVKM. Profiled with immunoSEQ multiplex PCR; TCRdb holds only in-frame clones, not every one. The sample lists 110,000 to 150,000 clones, about 70% seen once, with roughly 4.7% in the top ten. This sample comprised PBMCs, obtained after 24 months of ibrutinib treatment. The sequence derives from a human donor with chronic lymphocytic leukemia. V gene TRBV28 combines with J gene TRBJ2-7; D is possibly TRBD1 or TRBD2 (5 bases each). The CDR3 region has the DNA TGTGCCAGCAGTTTATCTTTCGGGACCGGCGACCGGCAGTACTTC. Protein sequence: CASSLSFGTGDRQYF.